This note documents a single TCR beta chain sequence. The data originate from a study of blood T cell repertoires in COVID-19. In the study overall: T cells, B-cell-depleted T cells, or PBMCs provided the cDNA or gDNA that served as material.

The assay was immunoSEQ multiplex PCR, and TCRdb's table has in-frame clones only and misses some. The sample has about 120,000 clones, roughly four fifths seen once. From germline, CDR1 is LNHDA and CDR2 SQIVND (reference sequence). The CDR3 extends over 13 amino acids. V lost 3 bases and J lost 6, with 12 bases in between. V is TRBV19 and J is TRBJ2-7, with D possibly matching TRBD1 (5 bases). Specimen: peripheral blood. The origin of this receptor is a human donor in a cohort sampled during active COVID-19. The chain's CDR3 is CASSIATASEQYF. CDR3 DNA sequence: TGTGCCAGTAGTATTGCGACAGCATCCGAGCAGTACTTC.